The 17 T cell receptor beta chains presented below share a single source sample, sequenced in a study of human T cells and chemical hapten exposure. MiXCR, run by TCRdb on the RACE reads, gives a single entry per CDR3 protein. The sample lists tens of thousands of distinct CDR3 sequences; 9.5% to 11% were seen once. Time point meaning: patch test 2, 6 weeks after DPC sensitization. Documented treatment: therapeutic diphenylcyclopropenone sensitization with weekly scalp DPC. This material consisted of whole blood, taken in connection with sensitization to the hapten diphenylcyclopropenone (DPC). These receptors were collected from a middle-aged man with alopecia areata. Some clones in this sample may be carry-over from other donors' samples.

CDR3 nucleotide sequence: TGTGCCAGCAGCTCTAGCGGGAGCGGTTCCTACGAGCAGTACTTC. As protein: CASSSSGSGSYEQYF. J is TRBJ2-7 and V is TRBV28; 10 bases agree with TRBD2. The CDR3 sequence is 15 residues long. The germline gives CDR1 MDHEN, CDR2 SYDVKM. After removal of 6 bases from V and 1 base from J, the junction contained 6 bases not matched to a gene.

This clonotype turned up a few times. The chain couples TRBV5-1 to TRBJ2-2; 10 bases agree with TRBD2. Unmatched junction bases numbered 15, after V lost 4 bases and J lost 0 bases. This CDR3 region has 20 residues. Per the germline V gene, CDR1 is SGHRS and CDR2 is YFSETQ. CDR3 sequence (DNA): TGCGCCAGCAGCCCGCGAAGGACTAGCGGATTCAGCGCGAACACCGGGGAGCTGTTTTTT. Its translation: CASSPRRTSGFSANTGELFF.

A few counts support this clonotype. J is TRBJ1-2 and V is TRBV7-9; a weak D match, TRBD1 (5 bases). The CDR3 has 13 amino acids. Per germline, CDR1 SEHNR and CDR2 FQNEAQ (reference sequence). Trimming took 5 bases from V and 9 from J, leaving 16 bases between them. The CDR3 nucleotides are TGTGCCAGCAGCCCCCGGGACTCCGAACGCTACACCTTC. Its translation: CASSPRDSERYTF. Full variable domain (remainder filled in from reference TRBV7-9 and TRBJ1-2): DTGVSQNPRHKITKRGQNVTFRCDPISEHNRLYWYRQTLGQGPEFLTYFQNEAQLEKSRLLSDRFSAERPKGSFSTLEIQRTEQGDSAMYLCASSPRDSERYTFGSGTRLTVV.

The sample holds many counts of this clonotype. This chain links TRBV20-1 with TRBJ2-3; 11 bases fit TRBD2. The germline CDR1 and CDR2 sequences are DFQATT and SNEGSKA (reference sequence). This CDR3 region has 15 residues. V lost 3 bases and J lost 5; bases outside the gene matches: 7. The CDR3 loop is CSASSLAGAGDTQYF. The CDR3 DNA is TGCAGTGCTAGCTCACTAGCGGGAGCTGGAGATACGCAGTATTTT.

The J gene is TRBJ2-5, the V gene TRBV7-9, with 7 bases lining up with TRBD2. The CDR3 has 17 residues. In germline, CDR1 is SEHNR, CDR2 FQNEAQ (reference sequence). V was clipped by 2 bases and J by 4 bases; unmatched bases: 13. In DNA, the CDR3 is TGTGCCAGCAGCTTACCACGACTAGCCTTTTCGGGAGAGACCCAGTACTTC. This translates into CASSLPRLAFSGETQYF.

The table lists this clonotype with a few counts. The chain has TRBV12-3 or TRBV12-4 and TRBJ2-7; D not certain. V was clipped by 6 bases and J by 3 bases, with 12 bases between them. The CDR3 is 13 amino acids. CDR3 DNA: TGTGCCAGCAGCCCCGGCCCCTTCTACGAGCAGTACGTC. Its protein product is CASSPGPFYEQYV.

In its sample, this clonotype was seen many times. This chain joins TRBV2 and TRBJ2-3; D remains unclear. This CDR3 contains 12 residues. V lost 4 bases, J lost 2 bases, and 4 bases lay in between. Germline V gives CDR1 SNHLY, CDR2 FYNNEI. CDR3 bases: TGTGCCAGCAGTGCCCACACAGATACGCAGTATTTT. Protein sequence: CASSAHTDTQYF.

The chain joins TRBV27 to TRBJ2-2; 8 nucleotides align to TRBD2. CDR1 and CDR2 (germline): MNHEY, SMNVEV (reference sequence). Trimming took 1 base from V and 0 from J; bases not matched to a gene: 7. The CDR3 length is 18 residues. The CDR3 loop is CASSLFPPTSANTGELFF. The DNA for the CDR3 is TGTGCCAGCAGTTTATTCCCACCGACTAGCGCGAACACCGGGGAGCTGTTTTTT.

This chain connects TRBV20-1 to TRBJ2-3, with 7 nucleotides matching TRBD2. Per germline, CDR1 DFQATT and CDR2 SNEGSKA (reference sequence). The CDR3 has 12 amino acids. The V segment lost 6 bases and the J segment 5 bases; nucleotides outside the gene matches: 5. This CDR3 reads CSAPGRGDTQYF. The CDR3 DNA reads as TGCAGTGCCCCGGGGAGGGGAGATACGCAGTATTTT.

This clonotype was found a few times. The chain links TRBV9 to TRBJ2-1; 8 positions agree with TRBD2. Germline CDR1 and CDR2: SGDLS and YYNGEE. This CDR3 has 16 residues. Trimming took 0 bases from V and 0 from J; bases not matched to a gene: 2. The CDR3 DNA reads TGTGCCAGCAGCGTAGTGAGCGGGAGCTCCTACAATGAGCAGTTCTTC. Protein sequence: CASSVVSGSSYNEQFF.

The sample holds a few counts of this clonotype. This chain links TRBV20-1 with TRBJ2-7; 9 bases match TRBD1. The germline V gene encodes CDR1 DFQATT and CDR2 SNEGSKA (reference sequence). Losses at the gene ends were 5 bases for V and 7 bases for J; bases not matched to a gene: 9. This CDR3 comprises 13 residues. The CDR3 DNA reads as TGCAGTGCTGCTGTGATGACAGGGGGGGAGCAGTACTTC. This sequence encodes CSAAVMTGGEQYF.

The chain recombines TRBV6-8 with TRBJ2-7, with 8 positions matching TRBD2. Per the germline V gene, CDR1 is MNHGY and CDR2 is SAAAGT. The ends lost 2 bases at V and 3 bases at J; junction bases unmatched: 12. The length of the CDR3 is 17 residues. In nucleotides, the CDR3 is TGTGCCAGCAGTTACACCCCTAAGCGGGAGAACCGCTACGAGCAGTACGTC. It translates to CASSYTPKRENRYEQYV.

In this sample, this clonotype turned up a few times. CDR3: CASSSPGLGRPEQFF. DNA of the CDR3: TGTGCCAGCAGTTCTCCGGGACTAGGCAGGCCTGAGCAGTTCTTC. The rearrangement links TRBV6-2 or TRBV6-3 to TRBJ2-1, with 8 positions matching TRBD2. The CDR3 loop spans 15 amino acids. The V gene's germline CDR1 is MNHEY and CDR2 SVGEGT. V trimming: 4 bases; J trimming: 9 bases; junction bases outside the gene matches: 11.

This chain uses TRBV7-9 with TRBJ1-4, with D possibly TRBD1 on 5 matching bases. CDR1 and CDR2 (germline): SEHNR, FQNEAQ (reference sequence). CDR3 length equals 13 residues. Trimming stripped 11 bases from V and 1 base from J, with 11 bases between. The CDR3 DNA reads TGTGCCGGCAACAGGTTAACTAATGAAAAACTGTTTTTT. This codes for CAGNRLTNEKLFF.

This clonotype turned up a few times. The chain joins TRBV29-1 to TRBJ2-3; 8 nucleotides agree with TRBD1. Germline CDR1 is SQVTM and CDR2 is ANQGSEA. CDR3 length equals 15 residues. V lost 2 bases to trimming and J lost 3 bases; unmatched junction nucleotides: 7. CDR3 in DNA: TGCAGCGTTGAAACCTTTGGACAGGGAACAGATACGCAGTATTTT. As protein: CSVETFGQGTDTQYF.

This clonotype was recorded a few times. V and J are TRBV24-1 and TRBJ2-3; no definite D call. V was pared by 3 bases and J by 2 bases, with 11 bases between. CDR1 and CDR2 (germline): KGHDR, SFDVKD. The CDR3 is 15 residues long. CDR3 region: CATSDRRPSTDTQYF. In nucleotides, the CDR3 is TGTGCCACCAGTGATAGGCGACCGTCCACAGATACGCAGTATTTT.

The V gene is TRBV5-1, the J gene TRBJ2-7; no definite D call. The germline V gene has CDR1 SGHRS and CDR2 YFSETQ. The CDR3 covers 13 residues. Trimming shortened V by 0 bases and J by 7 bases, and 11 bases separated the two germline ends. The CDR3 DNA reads TGCGCCAGCAGCTTGGATGGGGTTCGGGAGCAGTACGTC. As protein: CASSLDGVREQYV.